This T cell receptor beta chain was recorded in a study of blood T cell repertoires in COVID-19. For the study at large: COVID-19 samples, acute and convalescent, were from the United States, Italy and Spain. Sample material is recorded as cDNA or gDNA derived from T cells, B-cell-depleted T cells, or PBMCs.

TCRdb keeps only in-frame clones here, not all; method: immunoSEQ multiplex PCR. The sample consists of about 230,000 clones, about 83% of them appearing once. The CDR3 totals 16 residues. J gave up 4 bases and V 1 base, and 4 bases lay outside the gene matches. Germline lookup yields CDR1 MNHNS and CDR2 SASEGT. This clonotype originated in an older man with acute or convalescent COVID-19. The source material was peripheral blood. The V and J genes are TRBV6-1 and TRBJ1-4; 9 positions match TRBD1. The CDR3 region is CASSEVTGGGNEKLFF. The CDR3 coding sequence is TGTGCCAGCAGTGAAGTGACAGGGGGAGGTAATGAAAAACTGTTTTTT.